This TCR beta chain was observed in a study of blood T cell repertoires in COVID-19. Study background: Sites across the United States, Italy and Spain contributed samples from acute and convalescent COVID-19. Sample material is recorded as cDNA or gDNA derived from T cells, B-cell-depleted T cells, or PBMCs.

Trimming removed 3 bases from V and 2 bases from J; junction bases left unmatched: 5. This CDR3 has 15 residues. Germline V gene sequence: CDR1 GTSNPN, CDR2 SVGIG (reference sequence). This clone was picked up one time. In the authors' methods: Counts of nucleated cells, estimated from reference gene primer amplification, were obtained. Profiling relied on immunoSEQ multiplex PCR, and the TCRdb table lists in-frame clones only, not all of them. The V and J calls and clone size are taken from that table; D and trimming were inferred from the DNA. Of some 39,000 clones in the sample, around 86% were seen once.

The sequence was collected from a man aged 35 to 55 with active COVID-19. V and J are TRBV30 and TRBJ2-3, with 10 bases fitting TRBD1. Sequenced material: peripheral blood. CDR3 sequence (DNA): TGTGCCTGGAGGGGACAGGGGCTCCCCACAGATACGCAGTATTTT. Translated: CAWRGQGLPTDTQYF.